Detailed here is one T cell receptor beta chain. The antigen is not known. This CDR3 is built from 13 residues. Trimming stripped 5 bases from V and 6 bases from J, with 10 bases between. CDR1 and CDR2 from the germline V gene are MNHEY and SVGAGI. The source of the sample is a study of identical twins. Broader study findings: The more abundant beta clonotypes in cord blood had fewer insertions, and memory repertoires did not show this. Cross-sectional statistical analysis was relied on for the conclusions, without the same donors being followed.

TCRdb itself ran the 5' RACE reads through MiXCR, one entry per CDR3 protein. In the table there are about 790,000 distinct CDR3 sequences, about 18% of which are singletons. The data were also submitted as part of a second study, on T cells expressing NK-cell markers. That source reports: There were seven HCMV-seropositive donors and one seronegative donor among the eight sequenced. Anti-gamma-delta TCR antibody use in several experiments restricted sorting to alpha-beta TCR T cells.

The sequence was obtained from a woman between 18 and 29 years old in good health. The gene calls are TRBV6-5 and TRBJ2-2, with a possible D match to TRBD1 (6 bases). Sample: PBMCs. DNA of the CDR3: TGTGCCAGCAGTAACGGACAGTCCGGGGAGCTGTTTTTT. Translation: CASSNGQSGELFF.